Listed here are 14 T cell receptor beta chains from one sample, sequenced in a study of CD8 T cells in ankylosing spondylitis. TCRdb reprocessed the 5' RACE reads with MiXCR, giving one entry per CDR3 protein. The table includes about 250,000 distinct CDR3 sequences, more than 25% detected once. Sequencing was done on a sample of blood, either unsorted or a sorted T cell fraction (not recorded which). These receptors were collected from a male donor with ankylosing spondylitis or in good health (not recorded which).

The chain recombines TRBV10-3 with TRBJ2-1; D is unclear. The germline gives CDR1 ENHRY, CDR2 SYGVKD. The CDR3 is 15 residues long. Deletions cut 3 bases from V and 1 base from J, with 10 bases between. CDR3 region: CAISDGTPSYNEQFF. For the CDR3, the DNA is TGTGCCATCAGTGATGGAACTCCTTCCTACAATGAGCAGTTCTTC.

The chain employs TRBV2 and TRBJ2-3; D is unclear. The CDR3 length is 10 residues. V lost 5 bases and J 7 bases, leaving 4 bases between the germline ends. CDR1 is SNHLY, CDR2 FYNNEI, per germline. CDR3 sequence: CASSSNTQYF. CDR3 DNA sequence: TGTGCCAGCAGTAGCAATACGCAGTATTTT.

This clonotype has a handful of counts. The chain joins TRBV5-1 to TRBJ2-5, with D tentatively TRBD1 (6 bases). The CDR3 covers 14 residues. CDR1 is SGHRS, CDR2 YFSETQ, per germline. Trimming left V 0 bases short and J 7 bases short, with 13 bases between. CDR3 sequence (DNA): TGCGCCAGCAGCTTGGAGGGGGTTCGGGGGACCCAGTACTTC. Amino acid sequence: CASSLEGVRGTQYF. Full variable domain (rest looked up from reference TRBV5-1 and TRBJ2-5): KAGVTQTPRYLIKTRGQQVTLSCSPISGHRSVSWYQQTPGQGLQFLFEYFSETQRNKGNFPGRFSGRQFSNSRSEMNVSTLELGDSALYLCASSLEGVRGTQYFGPGTRLLVL.

This chain links TRBV6-1 with TRBJ2-3, with TRBD1 as a possible D gene (6 bases). The CDR3 is made up of 15 amino acids. Trimming pared 2 bases from V and 1 base from J, leaving 10 bases between. Germline V CDR1 and CDR2: MNHNS, SASEGT. The CDR3 sequence: CASSETGFGTDTQYF. The CDR3, as DNA: TGTGCCAGCAGTGAAACAGGGTTTGGCACAGATACGCAGTATTTT.

The genes are TRBV20-1 and TRBJ2-1, with 9 bases lining up with TRBD1. The germline V gene has CDR1 DFQATT and CDR2 SNEGSKA (reference sequence). V was pared by 7 bases and J by 7 bases, with 11 bases of the junction left unmatched. CDR3 length equals 14 residues. Here the CDR3 DNA reads TGCAGTGGAAAGGACAGGGGAGTAGATAATGAGCAGTTCTTC. As protein: CSGKDRGVDNEQFF.

The chain recombines TRBV9 with TRBJ1-2; D not certain. The CDR3 has 16 residues. Germline CDR1 reads SGDLS; CDR2 reads YYNGEE. Trimming removed 4 bases from V and 0 bases from J, with 16 bases in between. CDR3 nucleotides: TGTGCCAGCAGCCCTGGTCCGCGCGATGCTAACTATGGCTACACCTTC. This gives the protein CASSPGPRDANYGYTF.

V is TRBV20-1 and J is TRBJ2-1; a possible D gene is TRBD1 (5 bases). Trimming cost V 2 bases and J 0 bases, with 20 bases left between them. The CDR3 runs 18 residues. Germline CDR1 is DFQATT and CDR2 is SNEGSKA (reference sequence). The CDR3 region is CSARPRPAQARSYNEQFF. The CDR3 bases are TGCAGTGCTAGACCCCGACCCGCACAGGCCCGCTCCTACAATGAGCAGTTCTTC.

This clonotype occurred a few times. The rearrangement joins TRBV10-3 to TRBJ1-3, with D possibly matching TRBD1 (5 bases). The V end was cut by 8 bases, the J end by 4 bases, with 15 bases between. Germline V CDR1 and CDR2: ENHRY, SYGVKD. There are 14 residues in the CDR3. In nucleotides, the CDR3 is TGTGCCATCGGGGGGGGTTTGGACGGAAACACCATATATTTT. This codes for CAIGGGLDGNTIYF.

This clonotype has a handful of counts. The chain has TRBV12-3 or TRBV12-4 and TRBJ2-1; 13 positions match TRBD2. The CDR3 extends over 18 amino acids. Trimming removed 2 bases from V and 0 bases from J; junction bases left unmatched: 4. CDR3 bases: TGTGCCAGCAGTTTACAGACTAGCGGGGGGAGCTCCTACAATGAGCAGTTCTTC. This encodes CASSLQTSGGSSYNEQFF.

The V gene is TRBV6-1, the J gene TRBJ2-7, with 8 bases aligning to TRBD1. The V gene end was trimmed by 1 base and the J gene end by 6 bases; junction bases not matched to a gene: 8. The germline gives CDR1 MNHNS, CDR2 SASEGT. CDR3 size: 15 residues. DNA of the CDR3: TGTGCCAGCAGTGAAGGGACAGGGAGAGTTGGCGAGCAGTACTTC. Protein product: CASSEGTGRVGEQYF.

The rearrangement uses TRBV12-3 or TRBV12-4 and TRBJ2-2; D ambiguous. The CDR3 is made up of 11 amino acids. V gave up 8 bases and J gave up 6 bases, with 7 bases separating them. DNA for the CDR3: TGTGCCAGCTTGTTGCCCGGGGAGCTGTTTTTT. Translating gives CASLLPGELFF.

This clonotype was observed a few times. The chain uses TRBV20-1 and TRBJ2-3, with a tentative D call TRBD2 (5 bases). Trimming cost V 4 bases and J 2 bases, with 13 bases left between them. CDR1 DFQATT and CDR2 SNEGSKA come from the germline V gene (reference sequence). This CDR3 comprises 14 residues. The DNA of the CDR3 is TGCAGTGCTAAGGGCGGAGGACCCACAGATACGCAGTATTTT. Translated: CSAKGGGPTDTQYF.

The chain has TRBV20-1 and TRBJ1-1, with D uncertain. The germline CDR1 and CDR2 sequences are DFQATT and SNEGSKA (reference sequence). This CDR3 has 13 amino acids. V lost 6 bases and J 3 bases, leaving 14 bases between the germline ends. CDR3 in DNA: TGCAGTGCCGCAGTCGACCCGGACACTGAAGCTTTCTTT. Encoded protein: CSAAVDPDTEAFF.

The V gene is TRBV15, the J gene TRBJ2-5, with TRBD2 as a possible D gene (5 bases). Germline CDR1 and CDR2: LNHNV and YYDKDF (reference sequence). V was pared by 0 bases and J by 7 bases, with 15 bases between. The CDR3 is 15 residues long. CDR3 protein: CATSRDESGSWTQYF. Here the CDR3 DNA reads TGTGCCACCAGCAGAGATGAGAGCGGCTCATGGACCCAGTACTTC. The full variable domain, with the rest looked up from reference TRBV15 and TRBJ2-5, is DAMVIQNPRYQVTQFGKPVTLSCSQTLNHNVMYWYQQKSSQAPKLLFHYYDKDFNNEADTPDNFQSRRPNTSFCFLDIRSPGLGDTAMYLCATSRDESGSWTQYFGPGTRLLVL.